The sequence of this TCR beta chain was determined in a study of beta chain features in type 1 diabetes. Findings and caveats of the study: The cDNA sequencing approach could over-represent high-TCR-expressing cells.

The germline V and J ends were trimmed by 5 bases and 1 base, with 11 bases remaining between them. The germline V gene has CDR1 MNHEY and CDR2 SMNVEV (reference sequence). There are 14 residues in the CDR3. The whole isolated RNA underwent reverse transcription, so sequencing captured expressed TCRB transcripts. The method was immunoSEQ multiplex PCR; TCRdb's version includes in-frame clones alone and lacks a portion of them. Of 150,000 to 200,000 clones in the sample, about 13% were seen once. As to this clone: Its antigen is not identified.

Material for sequencing was central memory CD4+ T cells from blood. V and J are TRBV27 and TRBJ1-1, with no clear D. The sequence came from a woman aged 18-35 years in good health. Here the CDR3 DNA reads TGTGCCAGCAGTCCCCAGGTTTGGAACACTGAAGCTTTCTTT. It encodes CASSPQVWNTEAFF.